The TCR beta chain described here comes from a study of cytomegalovirus exposure and HLA in healthy donors. On the study more broadly: From HLA-typed donors, an early data release held tens of millions of unique TCRs. The study, taken as a whole, reports: The study reported that TCR beta sequences accurately predicted HLA-A and HLA-B alleles in most subjects. In an earlier analysis, most TCR beta V segments were productive about 87% or about 30% of the time.

Donors counted as nominally healthy when sampled, yet unrecorded immune exposures were likely. The primer mix had 60 Vbeta and 13 Jbeta primers. Clones were read by immunoSEQ multiplex PCR, and TCRdb kept only the in-frame ones, dropping some. The data hold 90,000 to 110,000 clones, with about 76% observed a single time. The CDR3 is made up of 14 amino acids. Germline V gives CDR1 SGHRS, CDR2 YFSETQ. The V segment lost 0 bases and the J segment 5 bases; nucleotides outside the gene matches: 5. Only one count was recorded for this clone. Its antigen is undetermined. This TCR was recovered from a woman in her thirties in good health and CMV-seronegative. The genes are TRBV5-1 and TRBJ2-7, with 7 bases aligning to TRBD2. Sequencing input: PBMCs. CDR3 sequence: CASSLEAGVHEQYF. CDR3 coding DNA: TGCGCCAGCAGCTTGGAGGCGGGAGTCCACGAGCAGTACTTC.